The 24 T cell receptor beta chains below all came from one sample that was sequenced in a study of OX40 agonist ivuxolimab in advanced cancers. Some clones are missing from TCRdb's copy, which holds only in-frame ones; the method was immunoSEQ multiplex PCR. This table has tens of thousands of clones, roughly 83% appearing once. Sequenced here: CD4+ or CD8+ T cells sorted from blood, sampled in a trial of the OX40 agonist ivuxolimab. The receptors were sampled from an adult with an advanced solid tumor such as melanoma, head and neck, liver or kidney cancer.

The chain carries TRBV6-4 and TRBJ1-2, with 7 positions matching TRBD1. Germline CDR1 MRHNA, CDR2 SNTAGT. V lost 2 bases and J lost 4; bases outside the gene matches: 4. The CDR3 length is 14 residues. The CDR3 DNA is TGTGCCAGCAGTGACGGGACAGCTTCCTATGGCTACACCTTC. Protein product: CASSDGTASYGYTF.

The chain couples TRBV27 to TRBJ1-2; no reliable D call. V dropped 8 bases and J dropped 2 bases, with 18 bases sitting between them. This CDR3 is built from 15 residues. The germline CDR1 and CDR2 sequences are MNHEY and SMNVEV (reference sequence). CDR3 sequence (DNA): TGTGCCAGCGGCTCACTTGATCAGGCAAACTATGGCTACACCTTC. This sequence encodes CASGSLDQANYGYTF.

This chain links TRBV7-6 with TRBJ1-1; D gene uncertain. V was shortened by 6 bases and J by 7 bases, with 9 bases between the two germline ends. Germline-derived CDR1 and CDR2 are SGHVS and FNYEAQ. The CDR3 contains 11 residues. DNA of the CDR3: TGTGCCAGCAGGCTAGGAGGTGAAGCTTTCTTT. Translation: CASRLGGEAFF.

The chain couples TRBV6-4 to TRBJ2-6; the D gene is possibly TRBD2 (7 bases). Germline V lookup: CDR1 MRHNA, CDR2 SNTAGT. The V and J ends lost 6 bases and 0 bases respectively, with 15 bases between them. The CDR3 sequence is 17 residues long. This CDR3 is CASRGGPVDSGANVLTF. The CDR3 DNA follows: TGTGCCAGCAGGGGGGGGCCGGTCGACTCTGGGGCCAACGTCCTGACTTTC.

V is TRBV28 and J is TRBJ1-3; 7 bases fit TRBD1. The CDR3 has 16 amino acids. J gave up 1 base and V 6 bases, and 9 bases lay outside the gene matches. Germline CDR1 and CDR2: MDHEN and SYDVKM. Written as DNA, the CDR3 is TGTGCCAGCAGAGATCCAGGGACAGCATCTGGAAACACCATATATTTT. Amino acids: CASRDPGTASGNTIYF.

The chain joins TRBV5-1 to TRBJ2-3, with a tentative D call TRBD2 (6 bases). Germline CDR1 reads SGHRS; CDR2 reads YFSETQ. This CDR3 is built from 15 residues. Trimming removed 4 bases at V and 6 bases at J, with 18 bases between. The CDR3, as DNA: TGCGCCAGCAGCCTACTAGCTAGGTCTTCGGATACGCAGTATTTT. Amino acids: CASSLLARSSDTQYF.

The genes are TRBV9 and TRBJ2-2, with 10 positions matching TRBD2. The trim removed 0 bases at V and 7 bases at J, leaving 6 bases unmatched. The CDR3 consists of 16 residues. Germline CDR1 reads SGDLS; CDR2 reads YYNGEE. Here the CDR3 reads CASSVGLAGVNGELFF. The CDR3 DNA reads TGTGCCAGCAGCGTAGGACTAGCGGGTGTTAACGGGGAGCTGTTTTTT.

The chain carries TRBV28 and TRBJ2-3, with 7 nucleotides matching TRBD1. Trimming removed 4 bases from V and 2 bases from J; junction bases left unmatched: 9. Germline V gene lookup returns CDR1 MDHEN and CDR2 SYDVKM. The CDR3 covers 16 residues. DNA for the CDR3: TGTGCCAGCAGTTCCCCCAGGGGGTTCCTCACAGATACGCAGTATTTT. Residues: CASSSPRGFLTDTQYF.

This clone was detected a few times. V gene TRBV6-6 combines with J gene TRBJ1-2, with D maybe TRBD1 (5 bases). The CDR3 runs to 16 residues. Per germline, CDR1 MNHNY and CDR2 SVGAGI (reference sequence). Trimming took off 2 bases at V and 2 bases at J, with 15 bases between the two ends. The CDR3 loop is CASSYGSGPTNYGYTF. The CDR3, as DNA: TGTGCCAGCAGTTACGGATCAGGGCCAACCAACTATGGCTACACCTTC.

The chain links TRBV18 to TRBJ1-4; no firm D call. Trimming took off 4 bases at V and 0 bases at J, with 6 bases between the two ends. In germline, CDR1 is KGHSH, CDR2 LQKENI. The CDR3 runs to 14 residues. The DNA of the CDR3 is TGTGCCAGCTCACGTGTTGCAACTAATGAAAAACTGTTTTTT. This encodes CASSRVATNEKLFF.

This clone was counted between two and nine times. The CDR3 is CASWDRDTEAFF. For the CDR3, the DNA is TGTGCCAGCTGGGACAGGGACACTGAAGCTTTCTTT. This chain uses TRBV28 with TRBJ1-1; 9 nucleotides align to TRBD1. V lost 8 bases, J lost 3 bases, and 1 base stayed unmatched. This CDR3 spans 12 amino acids. Germline CDR1 is MDHEN and CDR2 is SYDVKM. Drawing the rest from reference TRBV28 and TRBJ1-1, the complete variable domain is DVKVTQSSRYLVKRTGEKVFLECVQDMDHENMFWYRQDPGLGLRLIYFSYDVKMKEKGDIPEGYSVSREKKERFSLILESASTNQTSMYLCASWDRDTEAFFGQGTRLTVV.

The genes are TRBV10-3 and TRBJ2-7; 9 nucleotides match TRBD1. CDR3 length: 16 amino acids. Germline V lookup: CDR1 ENHRY, CDR2 SYGVKD. Trimming took 11 bases from V and 3 from J; bases not matched to a gene: 17. The CDR3 nucleotides are TGTGCCGCCGGAGACGTCGACGGACAGGGGATCTACGAGCAGTACGTC. This encodes CAAGDVDGQGIYEQYV.

This clone has just one count. The V call is TRBV2, the J call TRBJ1-5; perhaps TRBD1 as D (5 bases). V was cut by 6 bases and J by 3 bases, with 9 bases left in between. Germline V gives CDR1 SNHLY, CDR2 FYNNEI. The CDR3 sequence is 13 residues long. The CDR3 loop is CASRLTVNQPQHF. In DNA, the CDR3 is TGTGCCAGCAGGTTGACAGTCAATCAGCCCCAGCATTTT. Full variable domain (outside the CDR3, taken from reference TRBV2 and TRBJ1-5): EPEVTQTPSHQVTQMGQEVILRCVPISNHLYFYWYRQILGQKVEFLVSFYNNEISEKSEIFDDQFSVERPDGSNFTLKIRSTKLEDSAMYFCASRLTVNQPQHFGDGTRLSIL.

This clone was counted once. This chain joins TRBV30 and TRBJ1-3; D is undetermined. The V gene's germline CDR1 is GTSNPN and CDR2 SVGIG (reference sequence). V dropped 7 bases and J dropped 0 bases, with 13 bases sitting between them. CDR3 size: 14 residues. The CDR3 loop is CASPDPGSGNTIYF. The CDR3 bases are TGTGCCTCGCCCGACCCCGGCTCTGGAAACACCATATATTTT. Full variable domain (missing parts from reference TRBV30 and TRBJ1-3): SQTIHQWPATLVQPVGSPLSLECTVEGTSNPNLYWYRQAAGRGLQLLFYSVGIGQISSEVPQNLSASRPQDRQFILSSKKLLLSDSGFYLCASPDPGSGNTIYFGEGSWLTVV.

The V gene is TRBV4-1, the J gene TRBJ1-5; no definite D call. CDR1 and CDR2 from the germline V gene are MGHRA and YSYEKL. V lost 0 bases and J lost 5, with 11 bases in between. The CDR3 covers 15 residues. CDR3 in amino acids: CASSQEMQRYQPQHF. CDR3 nucleotides: TGCGCCAGCAGCCAAGAAATGCAGAGATATCAGCCCCAGCATTTT.

The chain combines TRBV2 with TRBJ1-1; the match to TRBD1 covers 9 bases. V trimming: 5 bases; J trimming: 5 bases; junction bases outside the gene matches: 6. The CDR3 is 14 residues long. Germline V lookup: CDR1 SNHLY, CDR2 FYNNEI. The CDR3 DNA reads TGTGCCAGCAGTTACAGGGGGCGAGGAACTGAAGCTTTCTTT. Protein: CASSYRGRGTEAFF.

The gene calls are TRBV5-6 and TRBJ1-6, with TRBD1 identical over 7 bases. Germline CDR1 is SGHDT and CDR2 is YYEEEE. This CDR3 has 15 residues. V shed 5 bases and J 2 bases; nucleotides not matched to a gene: 4. CDR3 in DNA: TGTGCCAGCAGTCGTCAGGGGGCCTATAATTCACCCCTCCACTTT. This sequence encodes CASSRQGAYNSPLHF.

The V gene is TRBV7-8, the J gene TRBJ2-7, with D hard to call. Germline CDR1 is SGHVS and CDR2 is FQNEAQ. The CDR3 is made up of 15 amino acids. Trimming pared 1 base from V and 2 bases from J, leaving 12 bases between. The CDR3 coding sequence is TGTGCCAGCAGCTTAGAAGGTAGACGTCCCTACGAGCAGTACGTC. Protein: CASSLEGRRPYEQYV.

The J gene is TRBJ2-5, the V gene TRBV4-1; 9 positions agree with TRBD1. Germline V gene data show CDR1 as MGHRA and CDR2 as YSYEKL. CDR3 length: 15 residues. After removal of 3 bases from V and 0 bases from J, the junction contained 2 bases not matched to a gene. The DNA for the CDR3 is TGCGCCAGCAGCCAGGGGGACAGGGACCAAGAGACCCAGTACTTC. Protein sequence: CASSQGDRDQETQYF.

The chain recombines TRBV6-5 with TRBJ2-7, with TRBD2 identical over 11 bases. The V gene end was trimmed by 0 bases and the J gene end by 3 bases; junction bases not matched to a gene: 4. CDR1 MNHEY and CDR2 SVGAGI come from the germline V gene. The CDR3 is 16 residues long. CDR3 in DNA: TGTGCCAGCAGTTACTCGAGCCTAGCGGGAGGCTACGAGCAGTACTTC. Its translation is CASSYSSLAGGYEQYF.

The rearrangement uses TRBV28 and TRBJ1-1; the D is unclear. Trimming stripped 5 bases from V and 3 bases from J, with 7 bases between. The CDR3 consists of 12 residues. Germline V CDR1 and CDR2: MDHEN, SYDVKM. The CDR3 here is CASSPQYTEAFF. The CDR3 nucleotides read TGTGCCAGCAGTCCGCAGTACACTGAAGCTTTCTTT.

The chain employs TRBV5-1 and TRBJ1-1, with 7 bases lining up with TRBD1. CDR1 and CDR2 (germline): SGHRS, YFSETQ. Trimming removed 4 bases from V and 1 base from J; junction bases left unmatched: 7. The CDR3 covers 15 residues. The CDR3 DNA reads TGCGCCAGCAGCAGCCAGGGGGAGGGGAACACTGAAGCTTTCTTT. Translated, it gives CASSSQGEGNTEAFF.

The chain combines TRBV7-9 with TRBJ2-3; possibly TRBD2 for D (6 bases). There are 14 residues in the CDR3. Germline V CDR1 and CDR2: SEHNR, FQNEAQ (reference sequence). The germline V and J ends were trimmed by 8 bases and 2 bases, with 14 bases remaining between them. CDR3 DNA: TGTGCCAGCGGGGGACTTAACCCCACAGATACGCAGTATTTT. This gives the protein CASGGLNPTDTQYF.

The chain is built from TRBV9 and TRBJ1-3; 10 nucleotides line up with TRBD1. Germline CDR1 is SGDLS and CDR2 is YYNGEE. The CDR3 consists of 15 residues. After removal of 4 bases from V and 3 bases from J, the junction contained 4 bases not matched to a gene. The CDR3 coding sequence is TGTGCCAGCAGCCCTGGACAGGGGGTTGGAAACACCATATATTTT. Translating it yields CASSPGQGVGNTIYF.